The present entry profiles one T cell receptor beta chain with its context. Its antigen remains unknown. The data stem from a study of cytomegalovirus exposure and HLA in healthy donors. Study-wide results and limits: Using a false discovery rate of 0.05, a later analysis showed that about 16,000 TCR beta sequences were associated with HLA alleles. A later analysis linked a missense DCLRE1C variant to TCR beta V- and J-gene trimming. Highly shared sequence variants in one cluster were likely a sequencing artifact.

Germline values: CDR1 SGHKS, CDR2 YYEKEE (reference sequence). V was trimmed by 1 base and J by 4 bases, leaving 14 bases between them. The CDR3 runs 15 residues. PCR primers comprised 60 Vbeta and 13 Jbeta primers. The data were produced by immunoSEQ multiplex PCR, yet TCRdb's version contains in-frame clones alone and is incomplete. Of around 98,000 clones in the sample, around 68% were seen once. The chain joins TRBV5-5 to TRBJ1-1; D ambiguous. Sequenced material: PBMCs. This clonotype was obtained from a man aged 50 to 60 in good health and CMV-seronegative. The CDR3 loop is CASSLSSKGSTEAFF. CDR3 DNA sequence: TGTGCCAGCAGCTTGAGTAGTAAAGGGAGCACTGAAGCTTTCTTT.